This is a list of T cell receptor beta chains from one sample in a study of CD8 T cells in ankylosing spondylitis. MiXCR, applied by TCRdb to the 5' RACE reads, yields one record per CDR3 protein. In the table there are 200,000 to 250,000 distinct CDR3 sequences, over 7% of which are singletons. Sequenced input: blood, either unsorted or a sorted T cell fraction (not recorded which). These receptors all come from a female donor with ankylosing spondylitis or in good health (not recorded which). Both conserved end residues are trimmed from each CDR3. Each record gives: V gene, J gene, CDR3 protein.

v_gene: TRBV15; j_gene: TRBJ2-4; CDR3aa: ATSGSRDIQY
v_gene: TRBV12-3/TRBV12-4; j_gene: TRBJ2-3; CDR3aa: ASSLHSLGHAGPTDTQY
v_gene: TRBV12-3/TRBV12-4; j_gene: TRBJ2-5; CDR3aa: ASSFGTGLQETQY
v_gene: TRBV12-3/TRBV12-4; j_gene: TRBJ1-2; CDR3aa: ASSSTGEGYT
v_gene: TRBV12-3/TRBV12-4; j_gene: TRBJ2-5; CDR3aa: ASSRDSEGTQY
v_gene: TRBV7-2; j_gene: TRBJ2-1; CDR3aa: ASSKQGGAYNEQF
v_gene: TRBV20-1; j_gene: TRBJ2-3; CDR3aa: FARGPGGNTDTQY
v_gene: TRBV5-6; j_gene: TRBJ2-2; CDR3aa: ASSLDFSGELF
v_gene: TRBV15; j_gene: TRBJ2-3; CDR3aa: ATSHALRPLTQY
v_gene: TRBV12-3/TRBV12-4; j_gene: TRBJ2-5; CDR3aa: ASSHGRPLETQY
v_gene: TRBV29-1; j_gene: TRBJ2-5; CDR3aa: SVSAITETQY
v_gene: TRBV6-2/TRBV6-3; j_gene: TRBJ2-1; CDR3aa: ASSYALKQF
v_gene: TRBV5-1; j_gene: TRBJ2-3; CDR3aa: ASSLEPLSDTQY
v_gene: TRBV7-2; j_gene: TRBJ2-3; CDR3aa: ASSLSASSTDTQY
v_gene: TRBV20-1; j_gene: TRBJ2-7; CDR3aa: SAMGRHLEQY
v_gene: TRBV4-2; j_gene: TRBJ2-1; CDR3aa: ASSQGIQGEQF
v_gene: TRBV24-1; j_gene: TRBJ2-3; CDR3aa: AAQGAHEDTQY
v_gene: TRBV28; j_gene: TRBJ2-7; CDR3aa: ASSFSLALLSYEQY
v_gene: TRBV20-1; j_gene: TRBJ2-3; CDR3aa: SAPLSRTQY
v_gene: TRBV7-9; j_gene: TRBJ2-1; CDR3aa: ASSSDRLAGGVYEQF
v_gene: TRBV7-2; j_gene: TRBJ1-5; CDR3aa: ASSPQTDGNQPQH
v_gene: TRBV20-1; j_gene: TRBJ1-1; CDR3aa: SASSGRQGREAF
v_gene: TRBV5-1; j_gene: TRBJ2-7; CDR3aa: ASSLEGGREQY
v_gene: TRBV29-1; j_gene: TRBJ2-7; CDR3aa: SVSRGRRSYEQY
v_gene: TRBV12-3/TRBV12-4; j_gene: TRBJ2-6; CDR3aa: ASSPPGVSGANVLT
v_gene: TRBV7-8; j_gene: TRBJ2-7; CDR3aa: ASSRPGPNYEQY
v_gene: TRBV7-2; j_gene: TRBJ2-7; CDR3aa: ASSLSIQDYEQY
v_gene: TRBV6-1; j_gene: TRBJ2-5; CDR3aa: ASSLTGMETQY
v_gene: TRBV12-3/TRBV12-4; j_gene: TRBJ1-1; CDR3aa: ASSLEGTEAF
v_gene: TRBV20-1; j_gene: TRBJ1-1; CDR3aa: SARRGRNTEAF
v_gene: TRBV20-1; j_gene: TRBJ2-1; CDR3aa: SARIRLAGQYNEQF
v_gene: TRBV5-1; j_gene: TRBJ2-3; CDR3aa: ASSLEPRVEAQY
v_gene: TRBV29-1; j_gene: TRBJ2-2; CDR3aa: SVTFGSLNTGELF
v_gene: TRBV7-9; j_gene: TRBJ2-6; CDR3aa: ASSFGQGSSGANVLT
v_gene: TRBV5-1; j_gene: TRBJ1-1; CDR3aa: ASSFGQDRRLAF